This entry lists 12 T cell receptor beta chains sequenced from one sample in a study of cytomegalovirus exposure and HLA in healthy donors. Researchers ran the PCR with 60 Vbeta and 13 Jbeta primers. This table comes from immunoSEQ multiplex PCR, and its TCRdb copy is limited to in-frame clones, with some not included. Of nearly 95,000 clones in the sample, roughly 69% were seen once. What was sequenced was PBMCs. The source of these receptors is a young woman in good health and CMV-seronegative.

This clone was observed a handful of times. The chain joins TRBV28 to TRBJ1-5, with D perhaps TRBD1 (5 bases). Trimming cost V 4 bases and J 5 bases, with 21 bases left between them. The CDR3 has 17 residues. Germline V gene data show CDR1 as MDHEN and CDR2 as SYDVKM. The CDR3: CASSWPGKVLMDQPQHF. The CDR3 region has the DNA TGTGCCAGCAGTTGGCCAGGGAAGGTGTTAATGGATCAGCCCCAGCATTTT.

The J gene is TRBJ1-1, the V gene TRBV19; D remains ambiguous. This CDR3 comprises 16 residues. V lost 8 bases and J lost 3, with 22 bases in between. Germline V gives CDR1 LNHDA, CDR2 SQIVND (reference sequence). As DNA, the CDR3 is TGTGCCAGTCACCTAAGGGTGGGAGGCGCGGACACTGAAGCTTTCTTT. Translating gives CASHLRVGGADTEAFF.

The chain links TRBV10-1 to TRBJ1-1; TRBD1 aligns across 9 bases. The CDR3 is 12 amino acids. Germline V gene lookup returns CDR1 WNHNN and CDR2 SYGVQD (reference sequence). V was clipped by 2 bases and J by 9 bases; unmatched bases: 1. CDR3 coding DNA: TGCGCCAGCAGTGAGGGACAGGGGAAAGCTTTCTTT. Protein product: CASSEGQGKAFF.

V usage is TRBV5-1 and J usage is TRBJ1-2, with unresolved D. This CDR3 is built from 11 residues. Germline CDR1 is SGHRS and CDR2 is YFSETQ. V was trimmed by 4 bases and J by 6 bases, leaving 7 bases between them. The DNA for the CDR3 is TGCGCCAGCAGCGACGGGGATGGCTACACCTTC. Translation gives CASSDGDGYTF.

V gene TRBV21-1 combines with J gene TRBJ1-2; TRBD1, the D gene given by the table, was not confirmed from the DNA. TRBV21-1 is recorded as a pseudogene. The CDR3 loop spans 14 amino acids. The CDR3 sequence: CASSDRTGWGGYTF. The CDR3, as DNA: TGTGCCAGCAGCGATCGGACAGGGTGGGGTGGCTACACCTTC.

This sequence joins TRBV5-1 and TRBJ2-1; TRBD1 is a possible D gene (5 bases). The CDR3 loop spans 13 amino acids. With 2 bases removed from V and 3 bases from J, the gap between germline ends came to 6 bases. In germline, CDR1 is SGHRS, CDR2 YFSETQ. For the CDR3, the DNA is TGCGCCAGCAGCTTTCAGGGCTACAATGAGCAGTTCTTC. Translation: CASSFQGYNEQFF.

This chain links TRBV6-5 with TRBJ1-2; D gene unclear. Germline loops: CDR1 MNHEY, CDR2 SVGAGI. The CDR3 is made up of 16 amino acids. With 0 bases removed from V and 0 bases from J, the gap between germline ends came to 11 bases. CDR3 sequence reads: CASSYSLNLANYGYTF. CDR3 coding DNA: TGTGCCAGCAGTTACTCACTGAACCTAGCTAACTATGGCTACACCTTC.

This rearrangement joins TRBV25-1 to TRBJ1-1; D gene uncertain. Germline V CDR1 and CDR2: MGHDK, SYGVNS. V was clipped by 6 bases and J by 4 bases, with 6 bases between them. The CDR3 contains 11 residues. The CDR3 coding sequence is TGTGCCAGCAGCCTGGCCACTGAAGCTTTCTTT. Residues: CASSLATEAFF. The whole variable domain, filled in from reference TRBV25-1 and TRBJ1-1, reads EADIYQTPRYLVIGTGKKITLECSQTMGHDKMYWYQQDPGMELHLIHYSYGVNSTEKGDLSSESTVSRIRTEHFPLTLESARPSHTSQYLCASSLATEAFFGQGTRLTVV.

Comment on this clone: The DNA is left out, because the CDR3 cannot be placed on it with certainty; the CDR3 is given as TCRdb lists it. This chain joins TRBV11-2 and TRBJ1-1; TRBD1, the table's D call, was not compared with the DNA. In germline, CDR1 is SGHAT, CDR2 FQNNGV. Termini included, the CDR3 measures 18 amino acids. This chain's CDR3 is CASSYTFGTAGMNTEAFF.

This chain uses TRBV5-1 with TRBJ1-4; possibly TRBD1 for D (5 bases). The CDR3 spans 15 residues. The V end was cut by 0 bases, the J end by 0 bases, with 6 bases between. The germline V gene has CDR1 SGHRS and CDR2 YFSETQ. CDR3 sequence reads: CASSLVQATNEKLFF. CDR3 coding DNA: TGCGCCAGCAGCTTGGTACAGGCAACTAATGAAAAACTGTTTTTT.

V usage is TRBV19 and J usage is TRBJ1-5, with D perhaps TRBD1 (6 bases). This CDR3 has 15 residues. Germline V CDR1 and CDR2: LNHDA, SQIVND (reference sequence). Trimming shortened V by 6 bases and J by 7 bases, and 19 bases separated the two germline ends. The chain's CDR3 is CASREGQTVGQPQHF. CDR3 nucleotides: TGTGCCAGTAGAGAAGGACAGACTGTTGGGCAGCCCCAGCATTTT. The entire variable domain, with the rest obtained from reference TRBV19 and TRBJ1-5, is as follows: DGGITQSPKYLFRKEGQNVTLSCEQNLNHDAMYWYRQDPGQGLRLIYYSQIVNDFQKGDIAEGYSVSREKKESFPLTVTSAQKNPTAFYLCASREGQTVGQPQHFGDGTRLSIL.

This rearrangement joins TRBV10-3 to TRBJ2-7; maybe TRBD2 (7 bases). The CDR3 contains 15 residues. The V end was cut by 6 bases, the J end by 5 bases, with 20 bases between. Germline V lookup: CDR1 ENHRY, CDR2 SYGVKD. CDR3: CAISAEGGGSHEQYF. The CDR3 DNA is TGTGCCATCAGCGCGGAGGGGGGAGGGTCGCACGAGCAGTACTTC.